This entry is about one TCR beta chain. TCRdb's copy holds only in-frame clones and misses some; the assay was immunoSEQ multiplex PCR. In the table there are 350,000 to 400,000 clones, 80% to 95% of which are singletons. This sample is part of a study of blood T cell repertoires in COVID-19. Study-level information: In each case, the material was cDNA or gDNA derived from T cells, B-cell-depleted T cells, or PBMCs.

The V segment lost 4 bases and the J segment 7 bases; nucleotides outside the gene matches: 8. Per the germline V gene, CDR1 is GTSNPN and CDR2 is SVGIG (reference sequence). The CDR3 length is 15 residues. The rearrangement joins TRBV30 to TRBJ1-6; 9 nucleotides agree with TRBD1. The sample was PBMCs or T cells enriched from blood (not recorded which). The receptor was derived from a woman between 40 and 50 years old who had been exposed to COVID-19. The CDR3 is CAWIPRDRVNSPLHF. CDR3 coding DNA: TGTGCCTGGATTCCCCGGGACAGGGTCAATTCACCCCTCCACTTT.